The clone carrying this T cell receptor (beta chain) was found many times. Its antigen is unidentified. The length of the CDR3 is 11 residues. V was cut by 7 bases and J by 1 base, with 7 bases left in between. In germline, CDR1 is SQVTM, CDR2 ANQGSEA. Preparation of the TCRbeta library used unique molecular identifiers. MiXCR, applied by TCRdb to the PCR reads, yields one record per CDR3 protein. This table holds roughly 670,000 distinct CDR3 sequences, around 13% found once. This record belongs to a study of T-cell reconstitution after alpha-beta-depleted transplantation in children. Study outcomes and limitations: Recipient T cells and thymic progenitors that survived gave rise to the high TCRbeta diversity observed at day 60 in some patients. Expanded clones from the graft, numbering several hundred, reportedly supplied alpha-beta T cells about two months after transplant. Hyperexpanded clones declined; after one year, newly produced T cells mostly supplied diversity.

The sample was PBMCs, taken before TCRalphabeta/CD19-depleted stem cell transplant. This chain connects TRBV29-1 to TRBJ1-1; D uncertain. The sequence was collected from a girl aged 2-10 years with congenital amegakaryocytic thrombocytopenia, due to receive a stem cell transplant. This CDR3 is CSAEKNTEAFF. The DNA of the CDR3 is TGCAGCGCGGAAAAGAACACTGAAGCTTTCTTT.